This TCR beta chain was sequenced in a study of T cells after yellow fever vaccination. J gave up 3 bases and V 5 bases, and 17 bases lay outside the gene matches. This CDR3 spans 17 amino acids. The V gene's germline CDR1 is DFQATT and CDR2 SNEGSKA (reference sequence). Study-wide results and limits: Booster samples showed a return of most primary-vaccination clones (under 98% CD4, 88% CD8). Abundant clonotypes (contaminants from the bulk population) could be present in FACS-sorted repertoires. Peaking faster, on day 5 versus 15, the secondary response was nonetheless weaker.

It was through 5'RACE template switching that TCR cDNA was made, with a universal primer site and UMIs added. TCRdb re-analysed the 5' RACE reads in MiXCR, keeping a single row per CDR3 protein. The sample lists about 630,000 distinct CDR3 sequences; approximately 13% were seen once. Comment on this clonotype: Its antigen is not known.

The chain links TRBV20-1 to TRBJ2-7, with 9 nucleotides matching TRBD2. Sequencing was performed on PBMCs, taken on the day of the yellow fever booster vaccination. The sequence came from a man aged 25-45 years who received the YFV17D yellow fever vaccine. The CDR3 DNA is TGCAGTGCTGCTGGGGGGGGAGAGACTAGCGGTTTCTACGAGCAGTACTTC. It yields the protein CSAAGGGETSGFYEQYF.